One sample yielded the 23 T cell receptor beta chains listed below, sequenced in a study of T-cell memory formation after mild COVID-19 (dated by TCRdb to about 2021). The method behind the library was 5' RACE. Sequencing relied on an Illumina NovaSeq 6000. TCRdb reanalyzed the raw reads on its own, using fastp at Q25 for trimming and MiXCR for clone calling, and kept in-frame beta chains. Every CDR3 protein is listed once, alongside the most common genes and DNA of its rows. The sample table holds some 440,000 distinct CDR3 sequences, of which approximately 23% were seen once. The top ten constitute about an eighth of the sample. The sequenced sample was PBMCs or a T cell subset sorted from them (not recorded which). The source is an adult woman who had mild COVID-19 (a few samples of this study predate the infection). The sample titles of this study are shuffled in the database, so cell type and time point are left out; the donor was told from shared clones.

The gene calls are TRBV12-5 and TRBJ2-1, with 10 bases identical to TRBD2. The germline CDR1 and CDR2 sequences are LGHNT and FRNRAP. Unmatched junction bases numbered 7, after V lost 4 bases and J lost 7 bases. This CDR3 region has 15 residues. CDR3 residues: CASGSLAGVRNEQFF. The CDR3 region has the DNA TGTGCTAGTGGTTCTCTAGCGGGAGTAAGGAATGAGCAGTTCTTC.

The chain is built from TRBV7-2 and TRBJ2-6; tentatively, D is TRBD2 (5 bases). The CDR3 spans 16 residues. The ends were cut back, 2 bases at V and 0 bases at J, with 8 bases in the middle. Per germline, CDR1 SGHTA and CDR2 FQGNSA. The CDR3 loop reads CASSLSGNSGANVLTF. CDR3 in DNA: TGTGCCAGCAGCTTAAGCGGAAACTCTGGGGCCAACGTCCTGACTTTC.

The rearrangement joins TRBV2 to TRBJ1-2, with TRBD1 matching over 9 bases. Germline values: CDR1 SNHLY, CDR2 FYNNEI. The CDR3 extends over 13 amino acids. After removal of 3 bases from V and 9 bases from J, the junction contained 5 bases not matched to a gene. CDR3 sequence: CASSDQGQGSYTF. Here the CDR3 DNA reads TGTGCCAGCAGTGACCAGGGACAGGGAAGCTACACCTTC.

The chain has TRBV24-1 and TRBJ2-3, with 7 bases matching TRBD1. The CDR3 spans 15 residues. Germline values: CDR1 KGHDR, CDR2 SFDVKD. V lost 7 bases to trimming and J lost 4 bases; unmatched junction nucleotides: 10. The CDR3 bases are TGTGCCACCAGCCCTTCCGACAGGGTGGCAGATACGCAGTATTTT. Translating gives CATSPSDRVADTQYF.

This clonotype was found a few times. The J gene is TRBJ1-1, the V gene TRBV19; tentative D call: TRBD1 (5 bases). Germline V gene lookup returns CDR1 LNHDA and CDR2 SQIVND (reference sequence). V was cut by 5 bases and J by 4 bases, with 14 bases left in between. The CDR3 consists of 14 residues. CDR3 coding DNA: TGTGCCAGTAGTCACAGGATGAGGGGCACTGAAGCTTTCTTT. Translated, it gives CASSHRMRGTEAFF. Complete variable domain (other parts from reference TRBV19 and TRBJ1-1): DGGITQSPKYLFRKEGQNVTLSCEQNLNHDAMYWYRQDPGQGLRLIYYSQIVNDFQKGDIAEGYSVSREKKESFPLTVTSAQKNPTAFYLCASSHRMRGTEAFFGQGTRLTVV.

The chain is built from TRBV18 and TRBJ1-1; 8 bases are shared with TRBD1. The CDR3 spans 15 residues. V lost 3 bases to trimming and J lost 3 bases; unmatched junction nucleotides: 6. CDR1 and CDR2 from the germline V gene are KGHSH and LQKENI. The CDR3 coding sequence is TGTGCCAGCTCACCGTTGGGACAGGATTACACTGAAGCTTTCTTT. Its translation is CASSPLGQDYTEAFF.

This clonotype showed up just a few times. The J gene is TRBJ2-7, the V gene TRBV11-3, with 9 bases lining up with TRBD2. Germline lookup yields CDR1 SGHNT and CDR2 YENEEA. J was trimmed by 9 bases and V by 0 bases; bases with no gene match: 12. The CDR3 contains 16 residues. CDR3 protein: CASSLDVAGAFHGQYF. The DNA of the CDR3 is TGTGCCAGCAGCTTAGATGTAGCGGGAGCCTTCCACGGGCAGTACTTC.

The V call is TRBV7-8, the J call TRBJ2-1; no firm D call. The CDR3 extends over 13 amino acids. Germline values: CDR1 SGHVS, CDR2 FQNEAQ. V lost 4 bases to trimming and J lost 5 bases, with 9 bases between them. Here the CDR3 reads CASSSGRDNEQFF. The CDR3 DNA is TGTGCCAGCAGCTCGGGCCGGGACAATGAGCAGTTCTTC. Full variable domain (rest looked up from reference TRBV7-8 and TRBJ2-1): GAGVSQSPRYKVAKRGQDVALRCDPISGHVSLFWYQQALGQGPEFLTYFQNEAQLDKSGLPSDRFFAERPEGSVSTLKIQRTQQEDSAVYLCASSSGRDNEQFFGPGTRLTVL.

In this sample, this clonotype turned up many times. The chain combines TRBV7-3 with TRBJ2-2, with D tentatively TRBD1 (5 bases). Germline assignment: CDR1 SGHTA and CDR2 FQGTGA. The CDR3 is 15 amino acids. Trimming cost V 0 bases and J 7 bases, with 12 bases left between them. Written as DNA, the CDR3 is TGTGCCAGCAGCTTAACGTCCAGGGCCGGCGGGGAGCTGTTTTTT. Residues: CASSLTSRAGGELFF.

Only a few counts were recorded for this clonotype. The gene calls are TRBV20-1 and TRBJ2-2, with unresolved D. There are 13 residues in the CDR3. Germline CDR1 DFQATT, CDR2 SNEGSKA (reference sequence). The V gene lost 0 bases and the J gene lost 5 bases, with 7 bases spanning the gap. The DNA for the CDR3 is TGCAGTGCTAGAGATTTGGGGACCGGGGAGCTGTTTTTT. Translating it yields CSARDLGTGELFF.

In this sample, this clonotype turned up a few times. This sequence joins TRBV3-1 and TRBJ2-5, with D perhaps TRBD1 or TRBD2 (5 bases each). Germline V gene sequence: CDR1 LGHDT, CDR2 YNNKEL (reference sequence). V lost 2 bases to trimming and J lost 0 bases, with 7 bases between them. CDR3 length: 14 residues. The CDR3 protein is CASSQPGHQETQYF. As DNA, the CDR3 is TGTGCCAGCAGCCAACCGGGACACCAAGAGACCCAGTACTTC.

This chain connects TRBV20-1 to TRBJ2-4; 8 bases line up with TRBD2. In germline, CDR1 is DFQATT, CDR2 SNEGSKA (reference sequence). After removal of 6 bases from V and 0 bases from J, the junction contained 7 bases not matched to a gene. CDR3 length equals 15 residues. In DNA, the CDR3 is TGCAGTGCCGCCAGGACTAGCTTAGCCAAAAACATTCAGTACTTC. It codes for CSAARTSLAKNIQYF.

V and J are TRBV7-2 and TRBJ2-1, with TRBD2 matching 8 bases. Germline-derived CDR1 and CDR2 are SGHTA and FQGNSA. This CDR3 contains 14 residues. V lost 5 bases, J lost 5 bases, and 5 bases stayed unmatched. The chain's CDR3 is CASSQREWNNEQFF. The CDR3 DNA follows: TGTGCCAGCAGCCAGCGGGAGTGGAACAATGAGCAGTTCTTC.

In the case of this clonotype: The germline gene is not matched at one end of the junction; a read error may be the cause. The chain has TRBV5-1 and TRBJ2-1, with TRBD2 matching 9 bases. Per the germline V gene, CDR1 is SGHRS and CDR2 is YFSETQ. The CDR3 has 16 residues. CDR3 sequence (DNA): TGCGCCAGCAGCCATCCCGGGACTAGCTCCAACAATGAGCAGTTCTTC. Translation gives CASSHPGTSSNNEQFF.

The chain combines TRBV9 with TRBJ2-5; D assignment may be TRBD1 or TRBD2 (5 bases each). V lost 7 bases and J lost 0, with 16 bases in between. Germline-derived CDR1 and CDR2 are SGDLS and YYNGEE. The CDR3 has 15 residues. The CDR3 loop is CASSPGRAYQETQYF. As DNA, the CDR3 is TGTGCCAGCTCACCGGGACGGGCGTACCAAGAGACCCAGTACTTC.

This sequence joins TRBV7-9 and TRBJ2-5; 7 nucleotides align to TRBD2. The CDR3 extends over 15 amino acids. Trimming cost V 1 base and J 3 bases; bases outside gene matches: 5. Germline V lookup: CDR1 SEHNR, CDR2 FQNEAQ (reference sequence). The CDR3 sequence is CASSLVVAGEETQYF. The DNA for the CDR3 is TGTGCCAGCAGCTTAGTAGTAGCGGGCGAAGAGACCCAGTACTTC.

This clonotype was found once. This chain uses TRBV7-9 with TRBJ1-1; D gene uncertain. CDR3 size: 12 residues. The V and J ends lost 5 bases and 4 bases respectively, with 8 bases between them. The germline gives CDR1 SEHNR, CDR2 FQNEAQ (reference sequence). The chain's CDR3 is CASSTEVTEAFF. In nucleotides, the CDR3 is TGTGCCAGCAGCACCGAGGTCACTGAAGCTTTCTTT.

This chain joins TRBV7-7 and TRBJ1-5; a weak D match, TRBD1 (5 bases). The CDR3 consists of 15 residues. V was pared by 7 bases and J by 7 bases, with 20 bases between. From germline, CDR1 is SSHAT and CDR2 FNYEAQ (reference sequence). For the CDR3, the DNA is TGTGCCAGCATCCTTACCGGGACTGAACCGCAGCCCCAGCATTTT. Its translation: CASILTGTEPQPQHF.

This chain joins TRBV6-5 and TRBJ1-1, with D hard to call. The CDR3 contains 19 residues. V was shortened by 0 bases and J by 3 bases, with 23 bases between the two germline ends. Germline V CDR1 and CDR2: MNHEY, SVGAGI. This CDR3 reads CASSYSSGLEQKRYTEAFF. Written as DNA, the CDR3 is TGTGCCAGCAGTTACTCGTCCGGGTTGGAACAAAAAAGGTACACTGAAGCTTTCTTT.

The CDR3 spells CASSHHYRLAGVYEQYF. In DNA form, the CDR3 reads TGCGCCAGCAGCCACCATTACCGGCTAGCGGGTGTCTACGAGCAGTACTTC. The rearrangement links TRBV4-3 to TRBJ2-7; 8 bases agree with TRBD2. This CDR3 spans 17 amino acids. J gave up 3 bases and V 3 bases, and 13 bases lay outside the gene matches. Germline V gene lookup returns CDR1 LGHNA and CDR2 YSLEER.

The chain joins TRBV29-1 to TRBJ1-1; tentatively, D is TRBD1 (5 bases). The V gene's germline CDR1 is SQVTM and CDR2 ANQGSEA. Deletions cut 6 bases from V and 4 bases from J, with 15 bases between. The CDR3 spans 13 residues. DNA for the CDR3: TGCAGCGTGTCCGGGACGGTGGGCACTGAAGCTTTCTTT. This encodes CSVSGTVGTEAFF.

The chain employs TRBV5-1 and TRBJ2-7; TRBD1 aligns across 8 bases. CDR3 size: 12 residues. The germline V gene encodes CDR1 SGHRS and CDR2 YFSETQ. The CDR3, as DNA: TGCGCCAGCAGCTTGGCCGGACAGGGATGGGACGTC. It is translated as CASSLAGQGWDV.

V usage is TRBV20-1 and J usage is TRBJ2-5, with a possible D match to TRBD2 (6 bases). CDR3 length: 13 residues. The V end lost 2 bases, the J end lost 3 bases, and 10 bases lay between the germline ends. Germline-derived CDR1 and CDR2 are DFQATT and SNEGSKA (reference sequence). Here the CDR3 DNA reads TGCAGTGCTAGAAGGGACTCTAAAGAGACCCAGTACTTC. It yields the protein CSARRDSKETQYF.